This T cell receptor (beta chain) was sequenced in a study of T-cell reconstitution after alpha-beta-depleted transplantation in children. Points from the study as a whole: Surviving recipient T cells and thymic progenitors underlay high day-60 TCRbeta diversity in some patients.

The CDR3 is 17 amino acids. From germline, CDR1 is DFQATT and CDR2 SNEGSKA (reference sequence). The count of this clonotype is one. The antigen is not known. A read error may account for a junction end that differs from germline. A library of TCRbeta sequences, prepared with unique molecular identifiers, was generated. TCRdb processed the PCR reads anew with MiXCR; each CDR3 protein has one entry. The sample holds about a million distinct CDR3 sequences, about 26% seen once. The clonotype was recovered from a boy under three years old who had a stem cell transplant for SCID, so the T cells may come from the graft donor. The source was PBMCs, mostly from graft donor cells, collected 360 days after TCRalphabeta/CD19-depleted stem cell transplant. The chain carries TRBV20-1 and TRBJ2-3, with 7 nucleotides matching TRBD1. The CDR3 region has the DNA TGCTGTGCTAGAGATAGTGGTAGGGGGCCGGGAACAGATACGCAGTATTTT. Encoded protein: CCARDSGRGPGTDTQYF.